This T cell receptor (beta chain) was recorded in a study of blood T cell repertoires in COVID-19 (TCRdb year 2020). About the investigation overall: Samples covering the acute and convalescent phases of COVID-19 were provided by collaborators in the United States, Italy and Spain. The material from the prospective study consisted of cDNA or gDNA derived from T cells, B-cell-depleted T cells, or PBMCs. Deeply sampled blood TCRbeta repertoires from subjects exposed to, actively infected with, or recovered from COVID-19 were included in the dataset. A freely available public database, intended as a resource for researchers studying the immune response to SARS-CoV-2, is where the repertoires were released. Samples came from the ongoing ImmuneRACE study (first 160 participants) plus 1,254 subjects from 6 global collaborators. A de-identified subject ID, COVID-19 status, age in years and sex were almost always included in the sample metadata. Where HLA class I and class II types were available, the types were taken from metadata supplied by the sample provider, not from assay-based typing.

Concerning this clone: This clone's antigen is unknown. Nothing much larger sits one base from this clone, and base qualities are not available.

Whole blood was collected in K2EDTA tubes by collaborating institutions according to the institutions' own protocols. For TCRbeta analysis, collaborator samples were shipped as frozen whole blood, as isolated PBMCs, or as DNA extracted from either sample type. The trim is 3 bases for V and 15 bases for J, with a gap of 9 bases between the germline ends. CDR1 and CDR2, looked up from the germline V gene, are SGHTA and FQGNSA. The CDR3 runs 11 amino acids, cysteine and phenylalanine included. Just the 33-base CDR3 DNA is kept, in frame starting at base 1. TCRbeta CDR3 regions were amplified from genomic DNA by means of the immunoSEQ Assay, a bias-controlled multiplex PCR. The paper's processing steps were these. Within the assay, amplification of reference gene primers was used to estimate how many nucleated cells each sample contained. Sequence reads were collapsed and filtered to measure the absolute abundance of every unique TCRbeta CDR3 rearrangement. For each sample, productive Simpson clonality was calculated as the square root of Simpson's diversity index across productive rearrangements. TCRdb provides this immuneACCESS table in a form limited to in-frame rearrangements. Some clones are lacking; in checked studies, under half of them reflect an unresolved V gene, and why the rest are absent is not known. Clone size and the V and J calls come from that table; the DNA yielded D and trimming. The sample table contains 190,000 or so clones; only one count was recorded for about 86% of them. Of the sample, less than 3.5% falls within the top ten clones.

The full study reports these points: Clinical and demographic metadata were provided uncurated, with the amount varying by source and participant.

The sample taken for sequencing was peripheral blood. Rearrangement joined TRBV7-2 to TRBJ1-6, with the D segment identity uncertain. The clonotype originates from a woman aged 25 to 39 with active or convalescent COVID-19. The CDR3 reads CASSLNAHLHF. The nucleotides read TGTGCCAGCAGCTTGAACGCACACCTCCACTTT.